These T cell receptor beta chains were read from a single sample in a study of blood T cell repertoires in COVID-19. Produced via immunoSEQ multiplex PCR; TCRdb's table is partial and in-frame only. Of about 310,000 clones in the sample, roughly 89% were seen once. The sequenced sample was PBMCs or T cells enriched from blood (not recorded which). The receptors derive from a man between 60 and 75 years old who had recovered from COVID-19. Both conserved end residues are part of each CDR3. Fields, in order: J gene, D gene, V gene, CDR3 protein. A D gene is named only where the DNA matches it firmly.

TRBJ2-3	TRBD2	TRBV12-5	CASGPNGLAGVTDTQYF
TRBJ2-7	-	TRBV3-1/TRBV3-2	CASSPRGILYEQYF
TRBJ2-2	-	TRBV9	CASSGPAAGNTGELFF
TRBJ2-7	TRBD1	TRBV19	CASSTGGTSSYEQYF
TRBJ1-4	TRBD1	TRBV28	CASSSAGTGHPTGEKLFF
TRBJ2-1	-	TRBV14	CASSQDAGSATNEQFF
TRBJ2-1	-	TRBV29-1	CSVEDPTGSYNEQFF
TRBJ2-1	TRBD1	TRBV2	CASREGAGEQFF
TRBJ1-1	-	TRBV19	CASSILGGVNTEAFF
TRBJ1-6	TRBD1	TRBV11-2	CASSLRTGGYYSPLHF
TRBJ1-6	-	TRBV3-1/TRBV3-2	CASSQEARGRNSPLHF
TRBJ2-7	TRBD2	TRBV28	CASRPSGSYEQYF
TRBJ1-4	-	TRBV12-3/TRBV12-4	CASSLREEKLFF
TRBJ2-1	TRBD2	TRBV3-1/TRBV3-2	CASRNRAGSSYNEQFF
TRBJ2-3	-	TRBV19	CASSIDGRAAGTQYF
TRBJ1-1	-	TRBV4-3	CASSQDLWGGPTEAFF
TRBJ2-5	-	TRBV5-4	CASSLDTFGGKTQYF
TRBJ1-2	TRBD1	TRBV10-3	CAISESRGQGEGYTF
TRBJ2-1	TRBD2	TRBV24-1	CATSDPGPTSGRYNEQFF
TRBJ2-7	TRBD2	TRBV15	CATSPQGLAGSEQYF
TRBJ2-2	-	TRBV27	CASSPFGTISGELFF
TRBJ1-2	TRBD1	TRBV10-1	CASSERQGYGYTF
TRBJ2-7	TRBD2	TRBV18	CASSPRGTSGSEQYF
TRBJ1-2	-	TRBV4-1	CASSQDPGVSGYTF
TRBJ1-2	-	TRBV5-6	CASSLWNRENYGYTF
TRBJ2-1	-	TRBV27	CASSLEGALSYNEQFF
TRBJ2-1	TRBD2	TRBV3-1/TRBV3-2	CASSPQAGGPREQFF